Following are 31 T cell receptor beta chains from one sample sequenced in a study of blood T cell repertoires in COVID-19. Assay used: immunoSEQ multiplex PCR; TCRdb lists only in-frame clones, some missing. Of 250,000 to 350,000 clones in the sample, around 90% were seen once. The sample comprised PBMCs or T cells enriched from blood (not recorded which). These receptors originate from a woman between 25 and 40 years old who had recovered from COVID-19.

This chain links TRBV5-1 with TRBJ2-3; tentative D call: TRBD2 (5 bases). Germline values: CDR1 SGHRS, CDR2 YFSETQ. This CDR3 is built from 14 residues. V was clipped by 4 bases and J by 6 bases, with 15 bases between them. CDR3: CASSPGERWDTQYF. The CDR3, as DNA: TGCGCCAGCAGCCCCGGGGAGCGATGGGATACGCAGTATTTT.

The V call is TRBV5-1, the J call TRBJ1-4; D is unresolved. Germline V gene data show CDR1 as SGHRS and CDR2 as YFSETQ. With 6 bases removed from V and 4 bases from J, the gap between germline ends came to 16 bases. CDR3 length: 15 amino acids. CDR3 sequence reads: CASKGSVALNEKLFF. For the CDR3, the DNA is TGCGCCAGCAAGGGCAGCGTAGCGCTTAATGAAAAACTGTTTTTT.

V and J are TRBV11-3 and TRBJ2-1, with a possible D match to TRBD2 (5 bases). The CDR3 spans 14 residues. The germline V and J ends were trimmed by 0 bases and 2 bases, with 5 bases remaining between them. CDR1 and CDR2 (germline): SGHNT, YENEEA. CDR3 in amino acids: CASSLDGAYNEQFF. CDR3 nucleotides: TGTGCCAGCAGCTTAGACGGGGCCTACAATGAGCAGTTCTTC.

This clone has only a few counts. This rearrangement joins TRBV6-4 to TRBJ2-3; 10 bases map to TRBD2. The CDR3 loop spans 15 amino acids. The germline CDR1 and CDR2 sequences are MRHNA and SNTAGT. Trimming at V came to 0 bases and at J to 5 bases, leaving 2 bases not matched to a gene. The CDR3 sequence: CASSDSSGGRDTQYF. CDR3 DNA sequence: TGTGCCAGCAGTGACTCTAGCGGGGGGAGAGATACGCAGTATTTT.

This clone was counted once. V usage is TRBV19 and J usage is TRBJ1-2; 8 bases fit TRBD1. This CDR3 spans 13 amino acids. Trimming took 7 bases from V and 4 from J; bases not matched to a gene: 5. The germline V gene encodes CDR1 LNHDA and CDR2 SQIVND (reference sequence). The CDR3 reads CASKGQGFYGYTF. CDR3 nucleotide sequence: TGTGCCAGTAAAGGACAGGGATTCTATGGCTACACCTTC. The full variable domain, in which reference TRBV19 and TRBJ1-2 provide the parts outside the CDR3, is DGGITQSPKYLFRKEGQNVTLSCEQNLNHDAMYWYRQDPGQGLRLIYYSQIVNDFQKGDIAEGYSVSREKKESFPLTVTSAQKNPTAFYLCASKGQGFYGYTFGSGTRLTVV.

This chain uses TRBV5-6 with TRBJ1-2; the D is unclear. Germline loops: CDR1 SGHDT, CDR2 YYEEEE. V lost 0 bases, J lost 7 bases, and 13 bases lay in between. This CDR3 region has 14 residues. The CDR3 here is CASSLEGLGSGYTF. In DNA form, the CDR3 reads TGTGCCAGCAGCTTGGAAGGTCTGGGGAGTGGCTACACCTTC.

The V and J genes are TRBV25-1 and TRBJ1-2, with a weak D call TRBD1 (6 bases). The CDR3 loop spans 18 amino acids. Germline V lookup: CDR1 MGHDK, CDR2 SYGVNS. The V gene lost 4 bases and the J gene lost 1 base, with 22 bases spanning the gap. The CDR3 DNA sequence: TGTGCCAGCAGTGGAATATTTGGACAGACAAACCTTAACTATGGCTACACCTTC. It encodes CASSGIFGQTNLNYGYTF.

This clone was found once. This chain links TRBV9 with TRBJ1-2, with D possibly being TRBD1 (6 bases). CDR1 and CDR2 from the germline V gene are SGDLS and YYNGEE. This CDR3 spans 17 amino acids. With 3 bases removed from V and 5 bases from J, the gap between germline ends came to 23 bases. The CDR3 DNA follows: TGTGCCAGCAGCGCCTTCTGGGACACCAACATCGATTATGGCTACACCTTC. This gives the protein CASSAFWDTNIDYGYTF.

The gene calls are TRBV6-6 and TRBJ2-7; 7 positions match TRBD1. The CDR3 runs 15 residues. V was pared by 5 bases and J by 0 bases, with 7 bases of the junction left unmatched. In germline, CDR1 is MNHNY, CDR2 SVGAGI (reference sequence). CDR3 in amino acids: CASSRTGDSSYEQYF. CDR3 in DNA: TGTGCCAGCAGTAGAACAGGGGATAGCTCCTACGAGCAGTACTTC.

The rearrangement joins TRBV9 to TRBJ1-3, with a possible D match to TRBD1 (6 bases). The CDR3 has 16 residues. V was shortened by 0 bases and J by 4 bases, with 14 bases between the two germline ends. CDR1 SGDLS and CDR2 YYNGEE come from the germline V gene. The CDR3 DNA follows: TGTGCCAGCAGCGTAGGCCCCGCAGGGGTAGGAAACACCATATATTTT. Residues: CASSVGPAGVGNTIYF.

This clone was counted once. This chain links TRBV11-2 with TRBJ1-1; weak D call: TRBD1 (5 bases). The V gene's germline CDR1 is SGHAT and CDR2 FQNNGV. This CDR3 has 13 amino acids. The V gene lost 2 bases and the J gene lost 10 bases, with 14 bases spanning the gap. CDR3 bases: TGTGCCAGCAGCTTAAGACCACTAAGGGGAGCTTTCTTT. This translates into CASSLRPLRGAFF.

The chain recombines TRBV11-3 with TRBJ2-5, with a possible D match to TRBD1 (6 bases). The CDR3 is 13 residues long. Germline V gene sequence: CDR1 SGHNT, CDR2 YENEEA. Trimming shortened V by 1 base and J by 7 bases, and 10 bases separated the two germline ends. In nucleotides, the CDR3 is TGTGCCAGCAGCTTAGTACAGGGAGCGACCCAGTACTTC. Translated, it gives CASSLVQGATQYF.

The rearrangement uses TRBV7-8 and TRBJ2-7, with 9 bases that match TRBD2. CDR3 length: 18 amino acids. In germline, CDR1 is SGHVS, CDR2 FQNEAQ. V gave up 5 bases and J gave up 2 bases; unmatched junction bases: 16. The CDR3 spells CASSPTYGSGGRAYEQYF. The CDR3 nucleotides read TGTGCCAGCAGCCCCACTTATGGTAGCGGGGGACGGGCCTACGAGCAGTACTTC.

The chain recombines TRBV13 with TRBJ1-3; D not certain. CDR1 and CDR2 (germline): PRHDT, FYEKMQ (reference sequence). V shed 7 bases and J shed 2 bases, with 12 bases lying between them. CDR3 size: 14 residues. DNA for the CDR3: TGTGCCAGCACCCAAACGGGAGCTGGAAACACCATATATTTT. Translation: CASTQTGAGNTIYF.

The chain uses TRBV5-4 and TRBJ2-7; a possible D gene is TRBD1 (5 bases). Trimming took off 1 base at V and 2 bases at J, with 10 bases between the two ends. The germline CDR1 and CDR2 sequences are SGHNT and YYREEE (reference sequence). The CDR3 contains 14 residues. The CDR3 DNA reads TGTGCCAGCAGCTTGATAGGGGTACCCTACGAGCAGTACTTC. Translation: CASSLIGVPYEQYF.

This clone came up a few times. V usage is TRBV19 and J usage is TRBJ1-1, with 7 positions matching TRBD1. Germline assignment: CDR1 LNHDA and CDR2 SQIVND (reference sequence). The CDR3 has 17 residues. J lost 1 base, V lost 1 base, and 9 bases had no gene match. CDR3 nucleotide sequence: TGTGCCAGTAGTATAGGGACCGCCGGGACAGCGAACACTGAAGCTTTCTTT. This codes for CASSIGTAGTANTEAFF.

This chain uses TRBV7-6 with TRBJ2-1, with unresolved D. Per the germline V gene, CDR1 is SGHVS and CDR2 is FNYEAQ. The CDR3 loop spans 15 amino acids. V lost 1 base, J lost 4 bases, and 11 bases lay in between. The CDR3 here is CASSLGTSEYNEQFF. The CDR3 region has the DNA TGTGCCAGCAGCTTAGGAACATCCGAATACAATGAGCAGTTCTTC.

This chain joins TRBV5-1 and TRBJ1-3; 7 bases line up with TRBD1. The J segment lost 0 bases and the V segment lost 0 bases, leaving 9 bases of the junction unmatched. The length of the CDR3 is 18 residues. Germline values: CDR1 SGHRS, CDR2 YFSETQ. The CDR3 DNA reads TGCGCCAGCAGCTTGGACCCCGGGACAGTTCCCTCTGGAAACACCATATATTTT. Translation: CASSLDPGTVPSGNTIYF.

V gene TRBV6-1 combines with J gene TRBJ2-4, with D perhaps matching TRBD2 (6 bases). Trimming shortened V by 3 bases and J by 1 base, and 13 bases separated the two germline ends. The CDR3 length is 16 residues. Per the germline V gene, CDR1 is MNHNS and CDR2 is SASEGT. The CDR3 DNA reads as TGTGCCAGCAGTGACCGGAGGGCACCTGCCAAAAACATTCAGTACTTC. Encoded protein: CASSDRRAPAKNIQYF.

The J gene is TRBJ2-7, the V gene TRBV30, with D perhaps matching TRBD1 (5 bases). This CDR3 comprises 15 residues. Deletions cut 0 bases from V and 2 bases from J, with 14 bases between. From germline, CDR1 is GTSNPN and CDR2 SVGIG (reference sequence). CDR3 residues: CAWSVAPGLTYEQYF. The CDR3 coding sequence is TGTGCCTGGAGTGTAGCCCCAGGGTTAACCTACGAGCAGTACTTC.

This chain joins TRBV7-8 and TRBJ1-1, with D maybe TRBD1 (5 bases). Germline V CDR1 and CDR2: SGHVS, FQNEAQ. Trimming shortened V by 1 base and J by 12 bases, and 18 bases separated the two germline ends. The CDR3 spans 14 residues. CDR3 bases: TGTGCCAGCAGCTTAGAGGACGGGGACTGGAGGACTTTCTTT. Protein product: CASSLEDGDWRTFF.

The gene calls are TRBV9 and TRBJ2-1; D perhaps matches TRBD2 (5 bases). Trimming shortened V by 0 bases and J by 12 bases, and 13 bases separated the two germline ends. The CDR3 is 13 residues long. Germline V lookup: CDR1 SGDLS, CDR2 YYNGEE. CDR3 bases: TGTGCCAGCAGCGTAGACAGCCTAGCTTTGCAGTTCTTC. It specifies CASSVDSLALQFF.

This chain links TRBV5-1 with TRBJ2-4; a possible D gene is TRBD1 (5 bases). This CDR3 spans 14 amino acids. The germline gives CDR1 SGHRS, CDR2 YFSETQ. V was cut by 5 bases and J by 2 bases, with 11 bases left in between. CDR3 DNA sequence: TGCGCCAGCAGGTCGACAGTAACCAAAAACATTCAGTACTTC. It is translated as CASRSTVTKNIQYF.

V is TRBV10-3 and J is TRBJ1-5, with D unclear. V lost 4 bases and J 6 bases, leaving 10 bases between the germline ends. CDR1 ENHRY and CDR2 SYGVKD come from the germline V gene. The length of the CDR3 is 13 residues. CDR3 amino acids: CAISVGGRQPQHF. CDR3 sequence (DNA): TGTGCCATCAGTGTCGGCGGGCGTCAGCCCCAGCATTTT.

A single count supports this clone. CDR3 region: CASSPSPNKGGGYEQYF. Here the CDR3 DNA reads TGTGCCAGCAGCCCTTCACCCAACAAGGGGGGGGGCTACGAGCAGTACTTC. This chain uses TRBV11-2 with TRBJ2-7, with D possibly TRBD2 on 7 matching bases. The CDR3 is 17 amino acids. V lost 5 bases to trimming and J lost 3 bases, with 23 bases between them. CDR1 and CDR2 (germline): SGHAT, FQNNGV. The variable domain in full, completed from reference TRBV11-2 and TRBJ2-7, reads EAGVAQSPRYKIIEKRQSVAFWCNPISGHATLYWYQQILGQGPKLLIQFQNNGVVDDSQLPKDRFSAERLKGVDSTLKIQPAKLEDSAVYLCASSPSPNKGGGYEQYFGPGTRLTVT.

This chain joins TRBV27 and TRBJ1-1; the D gene is possibly TRBD1 (5 bases). Germline assignment: CDR1 MNHEY and CDR2 SMNVEV (reference sequence). V was shortened by 8 bases and J by 5 bases, with 12 bases between the two germline ends. The CDR3 has 12 amino acids. DNA for the CDR3: TGTGCCAGCCGGCGGGGCGGTACTGAAGCTTTCTTT. It is translated as CASRRGGTEAFF.

V usage is TRBV4-1 and J usage is TRBJ1-2; possibly TRBD1 for D (5 bases). V dropped 3 bases and J dropped 0 bases, with 14 bases sitting between them. CDR3 length: 16 amino acids. Germline values: CDR1 MGHRA, CDR2 YSYEKL. In DNA form, the CDR3 reads TGCGCCAGCAGCCATCCTAGGCCAGGGCCTAACTATGGCTACACCTTC. It translates to CASSHPRPGPNYGYTF.

The genes are TRBV6-5 and TRBJ1-1, with a possible D match to TRBD1 (6 bases). The germline V and J ends were trimmed by 1 base and 4 bases, with 16 bases remaining between them. CDR3 size: 16 residues. Germline V gives CDR1 MNHEY, CDR2 SVGAGI. In DNA, the CDR3 is TGTGCCAGCAGTTACTTCAGGACAGCCTCGGGCACTGAAGCTTTCTTT. Its protein product is CASSYFRTASGTEAFF.

This clone was detected once. J is TRBJ2-7 and V is TRBV4-3; D gene unclear. The CDR3 totals 14 residues. V lost 0 bases and J lost 4, with 10 bases in between. Germline CDR1 LGHNA, CDR2 YSLEER. CDR3 nucleotides: TGCGCCAGCAGCCAAGAGGTCAACCAGTACGAGCAGTACTTC. This codes for CASSQEVNQYEQYF.

The sample holds one count of this clone. This rearrangement joins TRBV25-1 to TRBJ1-3; 7 bases fit TRBD1. The V and J ends lost 4 bases and 0 bases, in that order; junction bases with no gene match: 9. The CDR3 is 17 residues long. Germline V CDR1 and CDR2: MGHDK, SYGVNS. CDR3 region: CASSAGQAWSSGNTIYF. The CDR3 DNA sequence: TGTGCCAGCAGTGCCGGACAGGCTTGGAGCTCTGGAAACACCATATATTTT.

The chain is built from TRBV9 and TRBJ2-2; D possibly corresponds to TRBD1 (5 bases). Germline assignment: CDR1 SGDLS and CDR2 YYNGEE. The CDR3 loop spans 16 amino acids. V dropped 0 bases and J dropped 1 base, with 10 bases sitting between them. In DNA form, the CDR3 reads TGTGCCAGCAGCGTAGCTGGGCAGGGGAACACCGGGGAGCTGTTTTTT. It encodes CASSVAGQGNTGELFF. The complete variable domain, with remaining parts taken from reference TRBV9 and TRBJ2-2, reads DSGVTQTPKHLITATGQRVTLRCSPRSGDLSVYWYQQSLDQGLQFLIQYYNGEERAKGNILERFSAQQFPDLHSELNLSSLELGDSALYFCASSVAGQGNTGELFFGEGSRLTVL.